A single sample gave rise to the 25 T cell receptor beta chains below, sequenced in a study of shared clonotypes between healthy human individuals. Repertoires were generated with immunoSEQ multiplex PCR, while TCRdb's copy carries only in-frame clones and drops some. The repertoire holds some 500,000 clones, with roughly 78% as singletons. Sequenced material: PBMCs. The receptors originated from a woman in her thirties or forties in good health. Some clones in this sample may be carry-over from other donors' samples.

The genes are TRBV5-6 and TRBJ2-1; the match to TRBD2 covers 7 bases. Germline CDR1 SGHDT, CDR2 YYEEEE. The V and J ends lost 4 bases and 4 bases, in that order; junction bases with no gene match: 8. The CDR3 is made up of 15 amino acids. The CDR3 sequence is CASSRPEAGYNEQFF. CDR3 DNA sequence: TGTGCCAGCAGCCGCCCTGAAGCGGGATACAATGAGCAGTTCTTC.

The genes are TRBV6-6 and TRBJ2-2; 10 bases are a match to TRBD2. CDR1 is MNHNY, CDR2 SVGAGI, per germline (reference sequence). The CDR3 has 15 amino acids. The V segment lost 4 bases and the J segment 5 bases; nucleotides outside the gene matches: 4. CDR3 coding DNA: TGTGCCAGCAGTTGGACTAGCGGAAGGACCGGGGAGCTGTTTTTT. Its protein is CASSWTSGRTGELFF.

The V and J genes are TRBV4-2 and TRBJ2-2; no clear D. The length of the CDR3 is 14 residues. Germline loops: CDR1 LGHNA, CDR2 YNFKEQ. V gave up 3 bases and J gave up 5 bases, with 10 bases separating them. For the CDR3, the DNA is TGTGCCAGCAGCCAGCCCAGGCAGACCGGGGAGCTGTTTTTT. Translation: CASSQPRQTGELFF.

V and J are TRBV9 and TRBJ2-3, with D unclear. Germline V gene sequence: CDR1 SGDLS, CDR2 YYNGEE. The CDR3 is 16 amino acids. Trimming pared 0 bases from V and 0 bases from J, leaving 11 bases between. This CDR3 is CASSVGDVGSTDTQYF. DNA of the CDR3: TGTGCCAGCAGCGTAGGGGATGTGGGTAGCACAGATACGCAGTATTTT.

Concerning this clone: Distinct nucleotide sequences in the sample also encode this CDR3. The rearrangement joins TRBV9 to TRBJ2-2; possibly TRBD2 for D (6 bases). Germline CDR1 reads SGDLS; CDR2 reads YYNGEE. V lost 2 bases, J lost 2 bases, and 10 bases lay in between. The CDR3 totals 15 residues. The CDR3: CASSVSGRNTGELFF. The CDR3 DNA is TGTGCCAGCAGCGTTTCCGGGAGAAACACCGGGGAGCTGTTTTTT.

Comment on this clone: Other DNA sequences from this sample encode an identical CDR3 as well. The CDR3 reads CASSPGTSSYEQYF. In DNA form, the CDR3 reads TGTGCCAGCTCACCAGGGACTAGCTCCTACGAGCAGTACTTC. J is TRBJ2-7 and V is TRBV18; 8 nucleotides align to TRBD2. The ends lost 2 bases at V and 0 bases at J; junction bases unmatched: 0. Per germline, CDR1 KGHSH and CDR2 LQKENI. CDR3 size: 14 residues.

The DNA for the CDR3 is TGTGCCAGCTCACCAACGACAGGGGGTGCTGGGGCCAACGTCCTGACTTTC. Translation: CASSPTTGGAGANVLTF. The chain employs TRBV18 and TRBJ2-6, with 9 bases lining up with TRBD1. The V segment lost 2 bases and the J segment 2 bases; nucleotides outside the gene matches: 4. The CDR3 is made up of 17 amino acids. CDR1 is KGHSH, CDR2 LQKENI, per germline.

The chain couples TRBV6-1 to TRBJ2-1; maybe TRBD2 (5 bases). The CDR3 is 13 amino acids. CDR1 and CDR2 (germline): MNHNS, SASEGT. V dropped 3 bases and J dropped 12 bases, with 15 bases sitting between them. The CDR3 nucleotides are TGTGCCAGCAGTGATCCTCCAGCGGAGAGGCAGTTCTTC. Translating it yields CASSDPPAERQFF.

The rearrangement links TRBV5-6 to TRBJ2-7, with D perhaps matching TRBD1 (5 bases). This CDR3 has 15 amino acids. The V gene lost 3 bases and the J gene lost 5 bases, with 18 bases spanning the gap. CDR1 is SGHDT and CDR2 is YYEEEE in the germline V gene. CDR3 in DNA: TGTGCCAGCAGCTACTTTGACAGCGAAAAGGACGAGCAGTACTTC. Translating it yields CASSYFDSEKDEQYF.

CDR3 bases: TGCGCCAGCAGCCAAGATCCCAAGGGGGGGAATGAGCAGTTCTTC. This sequence encodes CASSQDPKGGNEQFF. The rearrangement uses TRBV4-1 and TRBJ2-1; weak D call: TRBD2 (7 bases). Germline loops: CDR1 MGHRA, CDR2 YSYEKL. Trimming pared 0 bases from V and 7 bases from J, leaving 13 bases between. This CDR3 spans 15 amino acids.

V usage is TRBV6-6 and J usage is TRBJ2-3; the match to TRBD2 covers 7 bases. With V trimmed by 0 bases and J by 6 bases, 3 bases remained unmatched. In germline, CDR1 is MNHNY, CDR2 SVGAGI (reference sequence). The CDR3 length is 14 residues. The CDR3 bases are TGTGCCAGCAGTTACTCGTTCGGGAGGGATACGCAGTATTTT. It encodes CASSYSFGRDTQYF.

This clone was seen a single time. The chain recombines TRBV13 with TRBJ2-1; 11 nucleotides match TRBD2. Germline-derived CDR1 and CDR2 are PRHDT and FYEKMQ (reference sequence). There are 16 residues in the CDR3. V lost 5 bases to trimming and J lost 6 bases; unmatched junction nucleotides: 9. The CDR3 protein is CASSRSGTSGPNEQFF. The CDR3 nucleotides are TGTGCCAGCAGCCGGTCGGGGACTAGCGGTCCCAATGAGCAGTTCTTC.

CDR3 sequence: CAWSAGTGYAEAFF. Here the CDR3 DNA reads TGTGCCTGGAGTGCAGGGACAGGGTACGCTGAAGCTTTCTTT. This chain joins TRBV30 and TRBJ1-1; TRBD1 matches 9 bases. Germline-derived CDR1 and CDR2 are GTSNPN and SVGIG (reference sequence). V trimming: 1 base; J trimming: 6 bases; junction bases outside the gene matches: 6. CDR3 length: 14 amino acids.

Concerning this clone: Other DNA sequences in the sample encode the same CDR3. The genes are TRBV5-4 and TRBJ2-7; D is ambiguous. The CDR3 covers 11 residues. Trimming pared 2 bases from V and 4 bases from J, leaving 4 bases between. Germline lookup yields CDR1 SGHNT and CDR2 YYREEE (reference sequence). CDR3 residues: CASSFGYEQYF. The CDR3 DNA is TGTGCCAGCAGCTTTGGGTACGAGCAGTACTTC.

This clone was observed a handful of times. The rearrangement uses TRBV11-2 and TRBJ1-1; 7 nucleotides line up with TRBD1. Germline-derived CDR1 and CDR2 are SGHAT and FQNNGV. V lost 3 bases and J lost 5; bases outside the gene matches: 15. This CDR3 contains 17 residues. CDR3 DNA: TGTGCCAGCAGCTTCTTCTCTACAGGGGATAAGAGGACTGAAGCTTTCTTT. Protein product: CASSFFSTGDKRTEAFF.

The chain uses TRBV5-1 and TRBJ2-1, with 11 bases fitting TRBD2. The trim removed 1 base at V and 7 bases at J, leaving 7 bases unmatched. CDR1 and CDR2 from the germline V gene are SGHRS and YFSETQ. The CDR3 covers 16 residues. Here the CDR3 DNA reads TGCGCCAGCAGCTTGATAGCGGGAGGGCCTAATAATGAGCAGTTCTTC. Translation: CASSLIAGGPNNEQFF.

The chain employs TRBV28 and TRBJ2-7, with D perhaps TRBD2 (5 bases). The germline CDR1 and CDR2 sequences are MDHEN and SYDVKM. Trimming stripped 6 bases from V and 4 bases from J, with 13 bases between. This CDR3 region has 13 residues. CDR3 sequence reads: CASRVGSRYEQYF. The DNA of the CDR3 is TGTGCCAGCAGGGTTGGGAGCCGTTACGAGCAGTACTTC.

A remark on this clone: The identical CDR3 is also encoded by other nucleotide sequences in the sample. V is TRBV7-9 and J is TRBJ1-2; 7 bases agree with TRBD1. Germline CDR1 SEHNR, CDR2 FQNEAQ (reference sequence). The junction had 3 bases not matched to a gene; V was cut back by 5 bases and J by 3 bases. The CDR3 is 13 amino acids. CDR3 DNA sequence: TGTGCCAGCAGCCCGGGGACAGACTATGGCTACACCTTC. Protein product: CASSPGTDYGYTF.

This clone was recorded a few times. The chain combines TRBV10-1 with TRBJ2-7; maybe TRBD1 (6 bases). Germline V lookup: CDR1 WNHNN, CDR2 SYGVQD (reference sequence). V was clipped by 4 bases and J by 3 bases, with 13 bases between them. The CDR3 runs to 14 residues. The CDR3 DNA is TGCGCCAGCAGTGGTGGACAGCCGAACTACGAGCAGTACTTC. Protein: CASSGGQPNYEQYF.

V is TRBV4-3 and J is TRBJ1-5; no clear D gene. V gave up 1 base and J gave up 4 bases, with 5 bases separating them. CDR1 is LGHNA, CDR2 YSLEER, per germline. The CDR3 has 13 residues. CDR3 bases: TGCGCCAGCAGCCAAGGGCAGAATCAGCCCCAGCATTTT. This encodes CASSQGQNQPQHF.

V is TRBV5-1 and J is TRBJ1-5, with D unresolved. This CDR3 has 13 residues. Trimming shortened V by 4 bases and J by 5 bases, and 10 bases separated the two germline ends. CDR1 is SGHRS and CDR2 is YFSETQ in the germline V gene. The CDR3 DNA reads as TGCGCCAGCAGCCCGTATTGGGATCAGCCCCAGCATTTT. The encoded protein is CASSPYWDQPQHF.

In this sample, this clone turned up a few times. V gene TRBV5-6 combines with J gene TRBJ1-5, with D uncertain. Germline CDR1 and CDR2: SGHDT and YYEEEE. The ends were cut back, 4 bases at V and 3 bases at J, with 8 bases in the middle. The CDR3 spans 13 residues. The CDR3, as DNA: TGTGCCAGCAGCGCGGGGTTCAATCAGCCCCAGCATTTT. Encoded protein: CASSAGFNQPQHF. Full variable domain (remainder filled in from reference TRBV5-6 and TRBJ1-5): DAGVTQSPTHLIKTRGQQVTLRCSPKSGHDTVSWYQQALGQGPQFIFQYYEEEERQRGNFPDRFSGHQFPNYSSELNVNALLLGDSALYLCASSAGFNQPQHFGDGTRLSIL.

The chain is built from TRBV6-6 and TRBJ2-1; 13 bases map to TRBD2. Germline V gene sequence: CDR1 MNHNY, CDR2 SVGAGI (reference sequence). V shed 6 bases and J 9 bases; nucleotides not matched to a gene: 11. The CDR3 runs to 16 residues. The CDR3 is CASSPRTSGSIGEQFF. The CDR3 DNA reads TGTGCCAGCAGCCCCCGGACTAGCGGGAGTATTGGTGAGCAGTTCTTC.

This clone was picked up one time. CDR3 sequence (DNA): TGCGCCAGCGCGGGACTAGCGGGTCCGGGGACCCAGTACTTC. This gives the protein CASAGLAGPGTQYF. V is TRBV5-1 and J is TRBJ2-5, with 12 positions matching TRBD2. Germline V gives CDR1 SGHRS, CDR2 YFSETQ. CDR3 length equals 14 residues. The V gene end was trimmed by 7 bases and the J gene end by 7 bases; junction bases not matched to a gene: 8.

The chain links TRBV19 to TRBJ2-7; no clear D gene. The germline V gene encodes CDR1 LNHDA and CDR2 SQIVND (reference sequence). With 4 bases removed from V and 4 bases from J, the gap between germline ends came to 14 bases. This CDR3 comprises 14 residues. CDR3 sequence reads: CASSTRPLGYEQYF. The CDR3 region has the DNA TGTGCCAGTAGTACGCGCCCCCTCGGGTACGAGCAGTACTTC.